The 5 T cell receptor beta chains presented below share a single source sample, sequenced in a study of spatial heterogeneity in lung cancer. The study, taken as a whole, reports: For expanded intratumoral alpha and beta TCRs, counts tracked tumor mutation counts.

These receptors' targets are unknown. TCRdb reprocessed the 5' RACE reads with MiXCR, giving one entry per CDR3 protein. In the table there are 20,000 to 30,000 distinct CDR3 sequences, roughly 10% of which are singletons. Time point here: sample taken at primary tumor resection. The source material was lung tumor tissue, sampled at surgery. The receptors shown here come from a male donor with early-stage non-small cell lung cancer.

The CDR3 spells CASSIVMAGGPNEQFF. CDR3 DNA: TGTGCCAGTAGTATAGTGATGGCGGGGGGGCCTAATGAGCAGTTCTTC. The J gene is TRBJ2-1, the V gene TRBV19; TRBD2 agrees at 9 bases. Germline loops: CDR1 LNHDA, CDR2 SQIVND (reference sequence). Trimming at V came to 1 base and at J to 7 bases, leaving 8 bases not matched to a gene. The CDR3 covers 16 residues.

This clonotype was recorded a few times. This chain links TRBV6-5 with TRBJ2-1, with 8 bases fitting TRBD2. Germline CDR1 is MNHEY and CDR2 is SVGAGI. The J segment lost 0 bases and the V segment lost 4 bases, leaving 5 bases of the junction unmatched. The CDR3 has 16 amino acids. In DNA, the CDR3 is TGTGCCAGCAGTTCCGGGGGGGGGCACTCCTACAATGAGCAGTTCTTC. Residues: CASSSGGGHSYNEQFF.

The rearrangement links TRBV9 to TRBJ2-1; 7 positions match TRBD2. Germline V gene lookup returns CDR1 SGDLS and CDR2 YYNGEE. The V and J ends lost 4 bases and 0 bases, in that order; junction bases with no gene match: 1. This CDR3 comprises 14 residues. The CDR3 DNA reads as TGTGCCAGCAGCCGGGGGGTCTCCTACAATGAGCAGTTCTTC. The encoded protein is CASSRGVSYNEQFF.

This clonotype appeared many times. The chain uses TRBV28 and TRBJ1-1; D is uncertain. The CDR3 runs 15 residues. The V end was cut by 5 bases, the J end by 1 base, with 14 bases between. Per the germline V gene, CDR1 is MDHEN and CDR2 is SYDVKM. CDR3 nucleotides: TGTGCCAGCAGTCTTTACACAAGGCAGAACACTGAAGCTTTCTTT. Translation gives CASSLYTRQNTEAFF.

The sample holds many counts of this clonotype. The chain couples TRBV11-2 to TRBJ2-1; D gene ambiguous. With 4 bases removed from V and 14 bases from J, the gap between germline ends came to 15 bases. The germline gives CDR1 SGHAT, CDR2 FQNNGV. The CDR3 is made up of 12 amino acids. The chain's CDR3 is CASSSYPNYKFF. CDR3 DNA sequence: TGTGCCAGCAGCTCCTATCCGAACTATAAGTTCTTC.